The sequence of this T cell receptor (beta chain) was determined in a study of tumor-infiltrating lymphocytes in primary liver carcinoma. With respect to this clonotype: A much larger clone lies a single base off, so this may be a read error.

Without any cell sorting, 20-30 mg of bulk tissue yielded co-extracted RNA and DNA. This CDR3 is 15 amino acids long. Germline V lookup: CDR1 SNHLY, CDR2 FYNNEI. From approximately 500 ng total RNA, TCR beta cDNA was generated with a primer in the constant region. Three nested multiplex PCR rounds, a slightly modified ARM-PCR method, built the TCR beta libraries. Each of the first two PCR rounds ran approximately 9 cycles with TRBV1-TRBV30 forward and C-beta reverse primers. In TCRdb, the multiplex PCR reads were re-called with MiXCR into one record per CDR3 protein. Among 40,000 to 55,000 distinct CDR3 sequences listed, 70% to 80% were seen once.

What was sequenced was liver tumor tissue from sampling region 5. The subset here: tumor region T5, tumor centre. This sequence originates from a man in his forties with primary liver carcinoma and hepatitis B virus infection. This chain connects TRBV2 to TRBJ2-3, with 9 bases matching TRBD1. CDR3 region: CASSADRGKTDTLYF. For the CDR3, the DNA is TGTGCCAGCAGTGCCGACAGGGGGAAAACAGATACGCTGTATTTT. Full variable domain (remainder filled in from reference TRBV2 and TRBJ2-3): EPEVTQTPSHQVTQMGQEVILRCVPISNHLYFYWYRQILGQKVEFLVSFYNNEISEKSEIFDDQFSVERPDGSNFTLKIRSTKLEDSAMYFCASSADRGKTDTLYFGPGTRLTVL.